The present T cell receptor beta chain was sequenced within a study of CD4+ T cells in melanoma. Study observations and caveats: CD8+ T cell, macrophage and B cell function reportedly correlated with neoantigen-specific CD4+ T cells.

Remarks on this clone: Its specificity is not known.

Trimming shortened V by 2 bases and J by 2 bases, and 6 bases separated the two germline ends. The CDR3 runs to 13 residues. The germline V gene has CDR1 PRHDT and CDR2 FYEKMQ (reference sequence). Only in-frame clones appear in the TCRdb table, and some are missing; sequencing was by immunoSEQ multiplex PCR. The sample holds around 130,000 clones, about nine tenths seen once. The receptor's source is a human donor with melanoma. The chain joins TRBV13 to TRBJ1-2; D remains ambiguous. In DNA form, the CDR3 reads TGTGCCAGCAGCTTAATGGGCAACTATGGCTACACCTTC. This translates into CASSLMGNYGYTF.